The T cell receptor beta chain described here comes from a study of blood T cell repertoires in COVID-19 (dated by TCRdb to between 2020 and 2021). General notes on the study: Samples covering the acute and convalescent phases of COVID-19 were provided by collaborators in the United States, Italy and Spain. The repertoires were made available in a free public database intended to serve as a resource for research on the immune response to SARS-CoV-2. The sample metadata nearly always contained a de-identified subject ID, COVID-19 status, age in years and sex. Samples came from the ongoing ImmuneRACE study (first 160 participants) plus 1,254 subjects from 6 global collaborators. Subjects who had been exposed to COVID-19, were actively infected with it, or had recovered from it provided the deeply sampled blood TCRbeta repertoires that made up the dataset. The material from the prospective study consisted of cDNA or gDNA derived from T cells, B-cell-depleted T cells, or PBMCs. Where available, HLA class I and class II types were obtained from metadata supplied by the sample provider rather than from assay-based typing. Results the study describes overall, beyond this receptor: How much clinical and demographic metadata was included differed by source and by participant, and the metadata was provided uncurated.

A remark on this clone: This clone's antigen is unknown. No much larger clone is present one base from it, and per-base qualities are unavailable.

From the germline V gene, CDR1 is SQVTM and CDR2 is ANQGSEA. The V end loses 7 bases and the J end loses 3 bases, and a stretch of 7 bases separates them. From cysteine to phenylalanine, the CDR3 is 10 amino acids long. Only the CDR3 DNA stays, 30 bases, in frame from base 1. TCRbeta CDR3 regions were amplified from genomic DNA using the immunoSEQ Assay, a bias-controlled multiplex PCR. The original methods were these. Nucleated cell counts per sample were estimated from amplification of reference gene primers within the assay. Sequence reads were collapsed and filtered to measure the absolute abundance of every unique TCRbeta CDR3 rearrangement. For each sample, productive Simpson clonality was calculated by taking the square root of Simpson's diversity index across productive rearrangements. The clones in this table, taken by TCRdb from immuneACCESS, are in-frame only. Not every clone is retained; where verified, under half of the shortfall comes from an unresolved V gene, and the cause of the rest is unknown. The V and J calls and clone size were taken over from that table, and D and trimming were inferred from the DNA. This sample is represented by some 180,000 clones; more than 75% of them were singletons. The ten largest clones take up 8.6% of the sample.

The collaborating institutions used their own protocols to collect whole blood in K2EDTA tubes. For TCRbeta analysis, collaborator samples were shipped as frozen whole blood, as isolated PBMCs, or as DNA extracted from either sample type. The chain joins TRBV29-1 to TRBJ2-7; the D gene lacks a confident call. This receptor was obtained from a woman in her fifties or sixties with active or convalescent COVID-19. Sequenced material: peripheral blood. The CDR3 region reads CSAADYEQYF. DNA sequence: TGCAGCGCCGCGGACTACGAGCAGTACTTC.